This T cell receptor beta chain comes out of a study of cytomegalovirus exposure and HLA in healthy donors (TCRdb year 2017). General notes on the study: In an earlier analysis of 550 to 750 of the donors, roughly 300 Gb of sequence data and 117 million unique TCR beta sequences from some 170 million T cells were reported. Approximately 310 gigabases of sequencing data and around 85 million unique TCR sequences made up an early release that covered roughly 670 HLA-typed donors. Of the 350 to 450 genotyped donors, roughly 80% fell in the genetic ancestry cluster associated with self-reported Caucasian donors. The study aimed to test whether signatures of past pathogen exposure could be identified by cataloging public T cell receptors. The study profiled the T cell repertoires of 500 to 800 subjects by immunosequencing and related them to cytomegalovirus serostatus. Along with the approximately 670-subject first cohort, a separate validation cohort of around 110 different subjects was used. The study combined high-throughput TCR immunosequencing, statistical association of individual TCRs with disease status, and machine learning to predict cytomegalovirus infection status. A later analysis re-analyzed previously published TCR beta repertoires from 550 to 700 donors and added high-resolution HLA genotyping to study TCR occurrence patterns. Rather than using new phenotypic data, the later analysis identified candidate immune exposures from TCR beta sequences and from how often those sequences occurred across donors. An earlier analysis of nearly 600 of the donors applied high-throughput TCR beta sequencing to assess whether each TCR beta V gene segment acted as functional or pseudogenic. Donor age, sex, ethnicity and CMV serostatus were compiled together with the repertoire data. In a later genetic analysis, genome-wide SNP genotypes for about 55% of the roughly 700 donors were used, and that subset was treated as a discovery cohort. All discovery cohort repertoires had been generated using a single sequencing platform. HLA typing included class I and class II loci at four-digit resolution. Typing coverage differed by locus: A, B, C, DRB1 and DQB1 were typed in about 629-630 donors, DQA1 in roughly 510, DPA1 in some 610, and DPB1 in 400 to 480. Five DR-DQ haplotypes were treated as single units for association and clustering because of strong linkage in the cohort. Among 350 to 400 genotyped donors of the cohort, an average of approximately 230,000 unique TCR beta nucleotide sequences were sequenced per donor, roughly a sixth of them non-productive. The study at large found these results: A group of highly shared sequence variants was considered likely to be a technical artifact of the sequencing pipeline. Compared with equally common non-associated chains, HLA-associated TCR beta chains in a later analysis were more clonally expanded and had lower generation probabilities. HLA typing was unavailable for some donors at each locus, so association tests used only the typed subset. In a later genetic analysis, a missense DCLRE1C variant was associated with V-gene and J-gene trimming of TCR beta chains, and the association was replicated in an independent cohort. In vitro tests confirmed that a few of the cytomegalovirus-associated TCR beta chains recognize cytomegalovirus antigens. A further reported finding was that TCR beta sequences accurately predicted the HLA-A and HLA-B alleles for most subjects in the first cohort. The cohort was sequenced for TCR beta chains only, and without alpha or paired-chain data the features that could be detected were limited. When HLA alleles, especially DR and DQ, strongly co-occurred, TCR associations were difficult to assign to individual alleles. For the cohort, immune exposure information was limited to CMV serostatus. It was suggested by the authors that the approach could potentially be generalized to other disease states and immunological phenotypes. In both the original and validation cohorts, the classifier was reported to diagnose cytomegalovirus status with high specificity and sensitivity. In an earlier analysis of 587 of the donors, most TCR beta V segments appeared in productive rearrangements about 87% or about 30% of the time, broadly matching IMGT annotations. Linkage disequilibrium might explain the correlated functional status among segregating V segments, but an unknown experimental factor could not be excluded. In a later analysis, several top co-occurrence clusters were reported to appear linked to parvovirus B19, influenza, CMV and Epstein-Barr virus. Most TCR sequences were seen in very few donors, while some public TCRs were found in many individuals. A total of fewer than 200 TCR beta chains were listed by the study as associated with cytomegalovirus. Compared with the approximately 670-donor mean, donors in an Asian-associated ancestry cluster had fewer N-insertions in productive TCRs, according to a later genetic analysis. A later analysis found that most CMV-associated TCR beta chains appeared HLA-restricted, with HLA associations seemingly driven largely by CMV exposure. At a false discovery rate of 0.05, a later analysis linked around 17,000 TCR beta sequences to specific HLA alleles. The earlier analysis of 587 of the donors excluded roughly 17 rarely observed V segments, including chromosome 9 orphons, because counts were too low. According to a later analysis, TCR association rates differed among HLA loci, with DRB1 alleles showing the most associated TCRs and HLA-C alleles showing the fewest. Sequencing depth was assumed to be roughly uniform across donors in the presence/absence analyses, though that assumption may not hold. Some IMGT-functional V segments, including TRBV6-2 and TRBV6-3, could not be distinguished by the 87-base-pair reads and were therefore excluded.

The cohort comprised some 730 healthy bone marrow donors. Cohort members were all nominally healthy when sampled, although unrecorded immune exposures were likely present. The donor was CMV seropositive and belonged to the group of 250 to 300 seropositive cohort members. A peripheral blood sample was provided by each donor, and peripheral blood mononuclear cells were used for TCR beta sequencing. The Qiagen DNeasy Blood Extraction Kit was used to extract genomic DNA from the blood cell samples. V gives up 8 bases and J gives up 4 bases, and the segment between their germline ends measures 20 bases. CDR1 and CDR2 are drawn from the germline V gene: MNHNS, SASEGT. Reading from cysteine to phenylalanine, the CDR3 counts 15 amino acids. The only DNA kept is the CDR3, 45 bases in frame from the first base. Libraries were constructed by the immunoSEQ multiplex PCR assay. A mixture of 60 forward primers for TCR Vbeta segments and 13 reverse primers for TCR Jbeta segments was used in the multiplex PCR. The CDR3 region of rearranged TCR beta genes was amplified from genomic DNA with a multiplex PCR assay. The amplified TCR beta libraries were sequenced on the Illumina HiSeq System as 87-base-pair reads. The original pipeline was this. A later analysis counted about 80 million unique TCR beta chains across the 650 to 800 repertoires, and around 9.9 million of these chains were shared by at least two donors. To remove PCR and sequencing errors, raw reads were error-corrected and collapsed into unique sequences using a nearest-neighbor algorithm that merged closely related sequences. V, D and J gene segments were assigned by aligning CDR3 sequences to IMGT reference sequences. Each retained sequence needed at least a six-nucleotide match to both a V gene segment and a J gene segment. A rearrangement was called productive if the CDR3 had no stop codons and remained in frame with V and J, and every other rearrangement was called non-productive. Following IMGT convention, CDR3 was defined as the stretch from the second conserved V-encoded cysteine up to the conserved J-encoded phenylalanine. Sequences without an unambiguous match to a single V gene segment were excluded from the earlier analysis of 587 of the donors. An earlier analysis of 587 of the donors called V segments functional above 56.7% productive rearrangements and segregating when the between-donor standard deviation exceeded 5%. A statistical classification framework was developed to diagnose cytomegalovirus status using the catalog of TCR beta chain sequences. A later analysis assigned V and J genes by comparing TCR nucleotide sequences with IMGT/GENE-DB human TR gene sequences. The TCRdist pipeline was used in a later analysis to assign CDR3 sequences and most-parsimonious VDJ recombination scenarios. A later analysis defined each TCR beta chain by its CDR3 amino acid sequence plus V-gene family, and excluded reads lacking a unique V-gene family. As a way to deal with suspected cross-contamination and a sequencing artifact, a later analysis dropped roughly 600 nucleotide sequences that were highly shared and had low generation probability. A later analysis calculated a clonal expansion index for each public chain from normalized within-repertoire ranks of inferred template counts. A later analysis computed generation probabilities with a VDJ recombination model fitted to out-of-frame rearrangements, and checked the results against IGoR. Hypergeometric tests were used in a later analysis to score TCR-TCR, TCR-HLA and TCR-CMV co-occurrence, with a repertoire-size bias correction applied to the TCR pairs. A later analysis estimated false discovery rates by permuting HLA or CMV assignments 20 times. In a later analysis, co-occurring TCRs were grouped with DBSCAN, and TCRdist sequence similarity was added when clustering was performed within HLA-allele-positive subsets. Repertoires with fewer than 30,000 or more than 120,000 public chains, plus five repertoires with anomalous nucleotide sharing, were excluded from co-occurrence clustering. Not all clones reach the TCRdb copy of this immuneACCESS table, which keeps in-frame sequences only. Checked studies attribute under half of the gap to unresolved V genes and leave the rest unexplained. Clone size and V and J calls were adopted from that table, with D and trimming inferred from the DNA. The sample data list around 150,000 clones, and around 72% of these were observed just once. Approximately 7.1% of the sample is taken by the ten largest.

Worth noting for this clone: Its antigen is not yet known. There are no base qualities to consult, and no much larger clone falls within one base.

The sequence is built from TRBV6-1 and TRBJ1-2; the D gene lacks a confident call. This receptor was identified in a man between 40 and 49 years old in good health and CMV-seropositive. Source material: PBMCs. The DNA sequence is TGTGCCAGCCCTAAAAGTCCTTTCAGCGCCTATGGCTACACCTTC. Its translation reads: CASPKSPFSAYGYTF.